A selection of T cell receptor beta chains follows, all from one sample in a study of cytomegalovirus exposure and HLA in healthy donors. Sequencing used immunoSEQ multiplex PCR; TCRdb keeps in-frame clones, though not all of them. The top ten hold approximately 1.2% of the sample, which has roughly 120,000 clones, around 94% seen once. Material for sequencing was PBMCs. These receptors all come from a woman between 18 and 29 years old in good health and CMV-seronegative. The conserved cysteine and the conserved F or W are not part of the CDR3 here.

TRBJ1-4,TRBV28,ASLDRGNEKLF
TRBJ2-7,TRBV28,ASIDDRTYEQY
TRBJ2-2,TRBV2,ASSSRLAGTGELF
TRBJ2-1,TRBV7-9,ASSKTSSGNEQF
TRBJ2-1,TRBV27,ASSWWGSGDNEQF
TRBJ2-7,TRBV5-4,ASSYGRVLDEQY
TRBJ1-1,TRBV5-6,ASSSQGGDTEAF
TRBJ2-1,TRBV7-9,ASSSLGLAGRPRDEQF
TRBJ1-1,TRBV28,ASSGLGLLGVGEAF
TRBJ2-1,TRBV5-1,ASSFHRLAGGWEQF
TRBJ1-1,TRBV6-5,ASSIRDNHEAF
TRBJ2-1,TRBV27,ASASGGVYNEQF
TRBJ1-2,TRBV2,ASSDENYGYT
TRBJ1-3,TRBV11-2,ASSLDPPWYSSGNTIY
TRBJ2-3,TRBV7-9,ASMGLEGTDTQY
TRBJ1-5,TRBV27,ASSLGGGQPHQPQH
TRBJ1-4,TRBV19,ASSNRETNEKLF
TRBJ2-3,TRBV2,ASKREGPPDTQY
TRBJ2-7,TRBV6-1,ASRRLDSSYEQY
TRBJ2-4,TRBV7-2,ASSTGGKNIQY
TRBJ2-1,TRBV5-4,ASSLAGGSSYNEQF
TRBJ2-7,TRBV12-1,ASSSRDRDSEQY
TRBJ1-4,TRBV9,ASSDGAGNEKLF
TRBJ2-1,TRBV4-1,ASSQDMRNNEQF
TRBJ1-1,TRBV5-4,AGRSTGYSTEAF
TRBJ2-7,TRBV11-2,ASSLDLPGMREQY
TRBJ1-1,TRBV5-6,ASSDARRTEAF
TRBJ1-3,TRBV6-6,ASRRPHTSGNTIY
TRBJ1-6,TRBV7-9,ASSFHAEEYNSPLH
TRBJ1-1,TRBV6-6,ASRPGQGTPEAF
TRBJ2-3,TRBV9,ASSTTGGLDTQY
TRBJ2-5,TRBV25-1,ASSEGTGGGETQY
TRBJ2-1,TRBV29-1,SVKSNNEQF
TRBJ2-5,TRBV10-3,AISHPPTRSGTQY
TRBJ1-2,TRBV28,ASSSPRTGDNGYT
TRBJ2-7,TRBV9,ASSVVGQGFYEQY
TRBJ1-2,TRBV28,ASGDRGGYGYT
TRBJ1-2,TRBV19,ASSTGRQPNGYT
TRBJ1-5,TRBV6-1,ASSGQGKISNQPQH
TRBJ2-5,TRBV28,ASRSEAGGRQTQY
TRBJ1-1,TRBV20-1,SAGRDIEAF
TRBJ2-1,TRBV19,ASSIRQGIGYNEQF
TRBJ1-2,TRBV7-9,ASSRDSYGYT
TRBJ2-1,TRBV5-1,ASRLQDEQF
TRBJ2-7,TRBV6-1,ASPGGPYEQY
TRBJ2-1,TRBV15,ATSGESSAHNEQF
TRBJ1-2,TRBV12-5,ASGLGGTSYGYT
TRBJ1-4,TRBV2,ARGINEKLF
TRBJ1-1,TRBV5-1,ASSGRRLNTEAF
TRBJ2-5,TRBV18,ASSPLDRGMGTQY
TRBJ2-7,TRBV4-1,ASSQAGGSSYEQY
TRBJ2-1,TRBV11-2,ASSLPGLASYNEQF
TRBJ2-7,TRBV9,ASSAGGGAPYEQY
TRBJ2-5,TRBV28,ASSFRGTETQY
TRBJ1-5,TRBV28,ASSTRGGGQPQH
TRBJ2-3,TRBV7-3,ASSLIGGTDTQY
TRBJ1-6,TRBV30,AWSSYASRTNSPLH
TRBJ1-5,TRBV18,ASSPPGQGGQPQH
TRBJ2-7,TRBV27,ASSLKGETGGSYEQY
TRBJ2-5,TRBV27,ASSFGGRMETQY